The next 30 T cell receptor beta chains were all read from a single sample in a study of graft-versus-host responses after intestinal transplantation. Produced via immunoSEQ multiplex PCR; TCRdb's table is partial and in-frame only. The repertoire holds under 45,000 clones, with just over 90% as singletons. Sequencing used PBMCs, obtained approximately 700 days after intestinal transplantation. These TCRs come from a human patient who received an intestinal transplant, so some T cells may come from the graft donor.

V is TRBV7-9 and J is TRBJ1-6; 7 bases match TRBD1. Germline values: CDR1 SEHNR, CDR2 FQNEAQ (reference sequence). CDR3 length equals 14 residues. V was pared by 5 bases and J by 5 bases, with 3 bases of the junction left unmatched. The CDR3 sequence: CASSLGGNNSPLHF. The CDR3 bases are TGTGCCAGCAGCCTAGGGGGCAATAATTCACCCCTCCACTTT.

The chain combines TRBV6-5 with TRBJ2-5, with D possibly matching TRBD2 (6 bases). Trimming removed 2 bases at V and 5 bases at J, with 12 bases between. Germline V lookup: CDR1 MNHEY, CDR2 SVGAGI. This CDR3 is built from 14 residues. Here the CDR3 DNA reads TGTGCCAGCAGTTACGCGGGACGTGGGGAGACCCAGTACTTC. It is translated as CASSYAGRGETQYF.

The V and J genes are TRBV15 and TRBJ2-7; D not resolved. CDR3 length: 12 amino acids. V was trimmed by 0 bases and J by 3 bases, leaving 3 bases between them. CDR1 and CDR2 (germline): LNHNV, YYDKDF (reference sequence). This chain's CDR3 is CATSRDHYEQYF. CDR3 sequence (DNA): TGTGCCACCAGCAGAGATCACTACGAGCAGTACTTC.

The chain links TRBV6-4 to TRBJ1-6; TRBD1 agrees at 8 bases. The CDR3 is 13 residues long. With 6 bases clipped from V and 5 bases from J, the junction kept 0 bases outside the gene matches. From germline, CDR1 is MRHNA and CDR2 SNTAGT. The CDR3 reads CASRDRDNSPLHF. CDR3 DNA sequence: TGTGCCAGCAGGGACAGGGATAATTCACCCCTCCACTTT.

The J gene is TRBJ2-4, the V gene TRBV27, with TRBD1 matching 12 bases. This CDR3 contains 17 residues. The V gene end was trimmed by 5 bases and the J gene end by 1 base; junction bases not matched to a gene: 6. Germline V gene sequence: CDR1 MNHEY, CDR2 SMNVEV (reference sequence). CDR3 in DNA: TGTGCCAGCAGTCCGGGACAGGGGGCAAGGGCCAAAAACATTCAGTACTTC. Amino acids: CASSPGQGARAKNIQYF.

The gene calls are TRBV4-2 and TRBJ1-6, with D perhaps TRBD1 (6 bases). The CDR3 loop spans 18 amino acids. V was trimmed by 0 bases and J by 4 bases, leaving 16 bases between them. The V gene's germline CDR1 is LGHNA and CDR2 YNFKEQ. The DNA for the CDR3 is TGTGCCAGCAGCCAAGATTTGGACAGCCCCCCTTATAATTCACCCCTCCACTTT. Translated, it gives CASSQDLDSPPYNSPLHF.

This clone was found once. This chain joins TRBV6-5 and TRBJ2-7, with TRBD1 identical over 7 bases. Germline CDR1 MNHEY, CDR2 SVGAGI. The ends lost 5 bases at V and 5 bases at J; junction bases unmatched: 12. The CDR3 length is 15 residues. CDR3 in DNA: TGTGCCAGCAGTCGCCCCTCGGACAGGATCAACGAGCAGTACTTC. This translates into CASSRPSDRINEQYF.

The DNA of the CDR3 is TGTGCCAGCAGCTTAGATGCGGCGGGGCAGACCCAGTACTTC. This gives the protein CASSLDAAGQTQYF. The chain recombines TRBV7-6 with TRBJ2-5; maybe TRBD2 (6 bases). Germline values: CDR1 SGHVS, CDR2 FNYEAQ. V was cut by 1 base and J by 6 bases, with 12 bases left in between. CDR3 length: 14 amino acids.

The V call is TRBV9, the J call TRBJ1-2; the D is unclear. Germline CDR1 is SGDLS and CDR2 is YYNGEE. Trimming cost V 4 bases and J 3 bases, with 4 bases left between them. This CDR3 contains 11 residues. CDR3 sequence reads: CASSNYYGYTF. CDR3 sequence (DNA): TGTGCCAGCAGCAACTACTATGGCTACACCTTC.

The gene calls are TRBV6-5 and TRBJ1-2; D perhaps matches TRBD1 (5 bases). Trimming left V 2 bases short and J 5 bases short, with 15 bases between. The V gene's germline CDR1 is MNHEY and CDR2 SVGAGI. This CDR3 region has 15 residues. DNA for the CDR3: TGTGCCAGCAGTTACACGGGGGGGTCTGGGTATGGCTACACCTTC. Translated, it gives CASSYTGGSGYGYTF.

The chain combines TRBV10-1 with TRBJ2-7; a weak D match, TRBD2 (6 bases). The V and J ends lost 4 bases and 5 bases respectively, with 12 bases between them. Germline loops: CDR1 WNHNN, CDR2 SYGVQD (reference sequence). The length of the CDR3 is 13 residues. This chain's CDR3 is CASSGGVKDEQYF. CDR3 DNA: TGCGCCAGCAGTGGGGGGGTTAAGGACGAGCAGTACTTC.

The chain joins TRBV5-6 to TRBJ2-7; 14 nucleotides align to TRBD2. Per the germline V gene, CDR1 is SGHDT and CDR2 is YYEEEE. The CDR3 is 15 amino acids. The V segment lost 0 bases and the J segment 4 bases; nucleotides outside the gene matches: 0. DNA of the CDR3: TGTGCCAGCAGCTTGGGACTAGCGGGAGGGTACGAGCAGTACTTC. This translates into CASSLGLAGGYEQYF. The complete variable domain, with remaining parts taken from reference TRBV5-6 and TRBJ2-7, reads DAGVTQSPTHLIKTRGQQVTLRCSPKSGHDTVSWYQQALGQGPQFIFQYYEEEERQRGNFPDRFSGHQFPNYSSELNVNALLLGDSALYLCASSLGLAGGYEQYFGPGTRLTVT.

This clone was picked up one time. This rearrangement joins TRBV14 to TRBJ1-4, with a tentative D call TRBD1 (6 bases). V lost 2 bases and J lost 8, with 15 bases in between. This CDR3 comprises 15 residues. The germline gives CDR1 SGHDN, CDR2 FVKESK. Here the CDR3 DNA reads TGTGCCAGCAGCCAACCATACAGGGATGGAGAAAAACTGTTTTTT. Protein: CASSQPYRDGEKLFF.

The CDR3 bases are TGTGCCAGCAGTTACATAGGGCCTCATTCACCCCTCCACTTT. This codes for CASSYIGPHSPLHF. V usage is TRBV6-6 and J usage is TRBJ1-6; no clear D. The germline V and J ends were trimmed by 2 bases and 8 bases, with 10 bases remaining between them. Germline V gene data show CDR1 as MNHNY and CDR2 as SVGAGI (reference sequence). The CDR3 spans 14 residues.

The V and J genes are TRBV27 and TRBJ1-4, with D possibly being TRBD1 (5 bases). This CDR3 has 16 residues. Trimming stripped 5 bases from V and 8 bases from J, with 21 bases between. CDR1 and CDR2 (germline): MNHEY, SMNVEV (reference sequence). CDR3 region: CASSLRRDQPGEKLFF. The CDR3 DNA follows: TGTGCCAGCAGTCTCCGTCGGGACCAACCGGGGGAAAAACTGTTTTTT.

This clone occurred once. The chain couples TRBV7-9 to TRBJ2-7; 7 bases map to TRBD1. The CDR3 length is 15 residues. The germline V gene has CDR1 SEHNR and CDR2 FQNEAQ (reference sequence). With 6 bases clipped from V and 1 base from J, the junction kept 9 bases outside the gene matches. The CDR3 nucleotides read TGTGCCAGCAGACCCGGACAGGTCAATTCCTACGAGCAGTACTTC. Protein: CASRPGQVNSYEQYF.

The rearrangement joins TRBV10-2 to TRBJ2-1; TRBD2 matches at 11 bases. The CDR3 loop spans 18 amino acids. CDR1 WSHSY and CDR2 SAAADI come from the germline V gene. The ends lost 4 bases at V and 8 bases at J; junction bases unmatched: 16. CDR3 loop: CASSVSGVSGRAWDEQFF. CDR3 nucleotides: TGCGCCAGCAGTGTATCCGGGGTTAGCGGGAGGGCCTGGGATGAGCAGTTCTTC.

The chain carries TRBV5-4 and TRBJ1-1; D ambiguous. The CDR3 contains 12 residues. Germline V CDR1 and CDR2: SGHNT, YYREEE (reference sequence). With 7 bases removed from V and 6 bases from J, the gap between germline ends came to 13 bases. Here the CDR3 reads CASHPEFAEAFF. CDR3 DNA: TGTGCCAGCCACCCGGAGTTCGCTGAAGCTTTCTTT.

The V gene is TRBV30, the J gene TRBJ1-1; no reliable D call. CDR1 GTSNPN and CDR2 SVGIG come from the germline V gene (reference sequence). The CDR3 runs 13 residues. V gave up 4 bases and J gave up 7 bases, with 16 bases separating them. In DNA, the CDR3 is TGTGCCTGGAAAAAAGTCGTGGGGTTTGAAGCTTTCTTT. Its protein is CAWKKVVGFEAFF.

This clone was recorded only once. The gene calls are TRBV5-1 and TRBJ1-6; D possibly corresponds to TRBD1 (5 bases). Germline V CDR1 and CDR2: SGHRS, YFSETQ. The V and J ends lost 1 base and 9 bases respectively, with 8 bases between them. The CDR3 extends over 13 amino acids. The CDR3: CASSLIGGSPLHF. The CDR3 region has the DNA TGCGCCAGCAGCTTGATTGGGGGTTCACCCCTCCACTTT.

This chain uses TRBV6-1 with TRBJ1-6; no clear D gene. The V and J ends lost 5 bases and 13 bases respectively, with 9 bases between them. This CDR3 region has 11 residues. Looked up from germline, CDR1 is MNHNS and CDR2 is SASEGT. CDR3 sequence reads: CASSFQAPLHF. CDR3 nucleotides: TGTGCCAGCAGTTTCCAGGCTCCCCTCCACTTT.

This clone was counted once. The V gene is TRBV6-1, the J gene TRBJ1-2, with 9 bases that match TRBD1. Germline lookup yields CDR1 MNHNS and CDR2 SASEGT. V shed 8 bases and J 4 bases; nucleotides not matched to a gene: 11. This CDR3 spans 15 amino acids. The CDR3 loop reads CASGGQGRFSYGYTF. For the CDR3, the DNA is TGTGCCAGCGGCGGACAGGGGCGCTTTAGCTATGGCTACACCTTC.

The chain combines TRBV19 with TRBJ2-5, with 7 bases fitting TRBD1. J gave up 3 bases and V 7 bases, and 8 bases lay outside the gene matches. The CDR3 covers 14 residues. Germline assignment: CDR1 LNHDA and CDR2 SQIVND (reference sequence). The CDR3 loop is CASIGGQAKETQYF. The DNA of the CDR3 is TGTGCCAGTATCGGAGGACAGGCGAAAGAGACCCAGTACTTC.

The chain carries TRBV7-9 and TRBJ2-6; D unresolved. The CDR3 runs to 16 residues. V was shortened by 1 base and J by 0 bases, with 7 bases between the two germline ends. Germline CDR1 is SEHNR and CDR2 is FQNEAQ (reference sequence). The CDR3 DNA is TGTGCCAGCAGCTTAGGCATCGACTCTGGGGCCAACGTCCTGACTTTC. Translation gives CASSLGIDSGANVLTF.

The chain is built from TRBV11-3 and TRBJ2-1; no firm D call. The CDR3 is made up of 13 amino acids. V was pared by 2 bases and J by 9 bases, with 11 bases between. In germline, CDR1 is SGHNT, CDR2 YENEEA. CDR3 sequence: CASSLSPFGEQFF. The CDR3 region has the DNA TGTGCCAGCAGCTTAAGTCCCTTTGGTGAGCAGTTCTTC.

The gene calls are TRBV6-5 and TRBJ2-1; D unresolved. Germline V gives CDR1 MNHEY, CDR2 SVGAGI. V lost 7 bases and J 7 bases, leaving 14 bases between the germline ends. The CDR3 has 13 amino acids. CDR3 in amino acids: CASKDGPSNEQFF. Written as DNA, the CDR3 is TGTGCCAGCAAGGACGGGCCCTCGAATGAGCAGTTCTTC.

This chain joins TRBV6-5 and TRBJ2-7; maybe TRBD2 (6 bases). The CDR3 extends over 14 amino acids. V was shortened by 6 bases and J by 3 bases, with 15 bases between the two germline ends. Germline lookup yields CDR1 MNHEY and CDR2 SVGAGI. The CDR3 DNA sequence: TGTGCCAGCAGGCGGGGCCCGGGTTTCTACGAGCAGTACTTC. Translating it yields CASRRGPGFYEQYF.

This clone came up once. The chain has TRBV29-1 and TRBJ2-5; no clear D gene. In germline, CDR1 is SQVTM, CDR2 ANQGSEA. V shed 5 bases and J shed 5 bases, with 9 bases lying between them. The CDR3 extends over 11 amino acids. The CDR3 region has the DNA TGCAGCGTTCATTATGGGGAGACCCAGTACTTC. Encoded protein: CSVHYGETQYF.

The CDR3 nucleotides are TGTGCCAGTAACCCGCCCCCCGAATTGGGGAGATATGGGATCAATCAGCCCCAGCATTTT. Translation: CASNPPPELGRYGINQPQHF. The V and J genes are TRBV19 and TRBJ1-5, with unresolved D. Per the germline V gene, CDR1 is LNHDA and CDR2 is SQIVND (reference sequence). The CDR3 covers 20 residues. With 7 bases removed from V and 3 bases from J, the gap between germline ends came to 31 bases.

The CDR3 loop reads CASSLQANTGELFF. CDR3 DNA sequence: TGTGCCAGCAGTTTACAGGCGAACACCGGGGAGCTGTTTTTT. J is TRBJ2-2 and V is TRBV27; D is uncertain. CDR3 length equals 14 residues. In germline, CDR1 is MNHEY, CDR2 SMNVEV (reference sequence). The V and J ends lost 2 bases and 0 bases respectively, with 4 bases between them.